These T cell receptor beta chains were read from a single sample in a study of vaccination and CD4 T cells after COVID-19. No antigen has been assigned to these receptors. TCRdb fed the PCR reads into MiXCR, producing one record per CDR3 protein. The sample shows under 30,000 distinct CDR3 sequences, around 67% of them seen only once. Sequenced here: CD4+ T cells from blood, cultured in vitro, sampled after SARS-CoV-2 vaccination. The source of these receptors is a human donor who received a COVID-19 vaccine. The conserved cysteine and the conserved F or W are not part of the CDR3 here. The D gene is left open where the match is weak.

v_gene	d_gene	j_gene	CDR3aa
TRBV27	-	TRBJ1-2	ASSQTGPNYGYT
TRBV24-1	-	TRBJ2-5	ATSGGFGETQY
TRBV24-1	-	TRBJ2-2	ATSDPSGGTFNTGELF
TRBV24-1	-	TRBJ1-1	ATSDPRAGAEAF
TRBV7-2	-	TRBJ1-1	ASSLAMGTPNTEAF
TRBV12-3/TRBV12-4	-	TRBJ1-2	ASSFATSGYT
TRBV20-1	-	TRBJ1-2	SALRQGTTGNYGYT
TRBV30	TRBD1	TRBJ1-2	AWSVQQGNYGYT
TRBV27	TRBD1	TRBJ2-5	ASSFLGGGETQY
TRBV20-1	TRBD2	TRBJ2-3	SATPGGRTDTQY
TRBV6-5	TRBD1	TRBJ2-7	ASSYRDRDSYEQY
TRBV6-1	-	TRBJ2-2	ASSPGTVNTGELF
TRBV6-1	TRBD1	TRBJ2-5	ASSVRGREETQY
TRBV2	TRBD1	TRBJ2-5	ASGTEQETQY
TRBV30	-	TRBJ1-2	AWTKGYRERDYGYT
TRBV6-1	-	TRBJ1-4	ASRPRTGGIGEKLF
TRBV19	-	TRBJ1-5	ATNPDGSNQPQH
TRBV6-1	-	TRBJ1-6	ASSPPWGVGVSVYNSPLH
TRBV24-1	TRBD1	TRBJ1-1	ATSDLLTGSVTEAF
TRBV24-1	TRBD1	TRBJ2-7	ASSESPGGLYEQY
TRBV11-3	TRBD1	TRBJ2-7	ASSTSILRDRGYEQY
TRBV10-3	-	TRBJ1-1	AISSSGQLNTEAF
TRBV12-2	-	TRBJ2-5	ASRLPAATPQETQY
TRBV2	-	TRBJ2-5	ASSRDGGTQETQY
TRBV5-4	TRBD1	TRBJ1-1	ASSRPTGDGYTEAF
TRBV18	-	TRBJ1-2	ASSPTQNYGYT
TRBV29-1	-	TRBJ1-2	SVDGQGRGHGYT